This paragraph reports one T cell receptor beta chain. The antigen is unknown. The source of the sample is a study of Tregs in tolerant kidney transplant recipients. The study, taken as a whole, reports: Biological reproducibility was not directly addressed, but technical replication error appeared minimal. Expanding Tregs on activated donor B cells appeared to best identify donor-specific TCRbeta clones.

The CDR3 is 13 amino acids. With 5 bases removed from V and 5 bases from J, the gap between germline ends came to 12 bases. Germline V lookup: CDR1 SGHTA, CDR2 FQGTGA. Thawed PBMCs were FACS-sorted into unstimulated CD4+CD25+CD127- regulatory T cells, CD4+CD25- non-regulatory cells, CD4 and CD8 cells. Measured with immunoSEQ multiplex PCR; TCRdb has only the in-frame clones, and not every one. The sample lists 110,000 or so clones, about 90% occurring once. The receptor was derived from a human donor in good health. This chain joins TRBV7-3 and TRBJ2-5, with D hard to call. Input material: CD4+ T cells from blood. Here the CDR3 DNA reads TGTGCCAGCAGCCCGCAGAGGTTGGAGACCCAGTACTTC. Its protein is CASSPQRLETQYF.